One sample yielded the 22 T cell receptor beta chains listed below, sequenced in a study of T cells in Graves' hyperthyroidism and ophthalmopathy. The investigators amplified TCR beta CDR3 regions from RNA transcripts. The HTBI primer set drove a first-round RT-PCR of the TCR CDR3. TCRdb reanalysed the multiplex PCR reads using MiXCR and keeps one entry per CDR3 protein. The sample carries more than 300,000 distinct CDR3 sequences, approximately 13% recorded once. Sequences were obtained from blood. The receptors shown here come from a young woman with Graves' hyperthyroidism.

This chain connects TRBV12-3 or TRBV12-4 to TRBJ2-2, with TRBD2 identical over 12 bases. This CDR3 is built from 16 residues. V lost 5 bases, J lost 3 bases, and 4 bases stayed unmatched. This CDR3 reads CASSLTSGGHTGELFF. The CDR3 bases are TGTGCCAGCAGTCTAACTAGCGGGGGGCACACCGGGGAGCTGTTTTTT.

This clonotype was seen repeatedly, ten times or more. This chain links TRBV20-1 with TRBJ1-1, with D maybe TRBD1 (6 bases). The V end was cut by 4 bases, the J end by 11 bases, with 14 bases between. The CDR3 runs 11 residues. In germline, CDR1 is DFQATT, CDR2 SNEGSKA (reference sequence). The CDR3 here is CSAIPDRRAFF. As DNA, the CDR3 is TGCAGTGCTATCCCGGACAGAAGGGCTTTCTTT.

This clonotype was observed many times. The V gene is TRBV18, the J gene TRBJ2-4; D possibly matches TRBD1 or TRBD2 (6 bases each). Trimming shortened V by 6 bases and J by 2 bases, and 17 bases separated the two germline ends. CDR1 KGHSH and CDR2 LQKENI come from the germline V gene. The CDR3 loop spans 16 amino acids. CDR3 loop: CASSLNGGWTKNIQYF. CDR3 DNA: TGTGCCAGCTCCCTTAACGGGGGCTGGACCAAAAACATTCAGTACTTC.

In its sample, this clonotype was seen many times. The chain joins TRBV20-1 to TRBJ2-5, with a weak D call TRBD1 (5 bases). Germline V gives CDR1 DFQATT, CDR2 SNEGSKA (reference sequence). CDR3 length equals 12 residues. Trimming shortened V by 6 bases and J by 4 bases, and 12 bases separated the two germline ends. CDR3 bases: TGCAGTGCACACACCCAGGGAGAGACCCAGTACTTC. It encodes CSAHTQGETQYF.

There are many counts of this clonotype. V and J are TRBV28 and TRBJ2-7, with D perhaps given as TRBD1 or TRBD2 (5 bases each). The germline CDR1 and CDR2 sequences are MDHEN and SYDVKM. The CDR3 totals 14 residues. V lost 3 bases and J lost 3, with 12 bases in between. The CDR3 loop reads CASSFIGGNYEQYF. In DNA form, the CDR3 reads TGTGCCAGCAGTTTTATTGGGGGAAACTACGAGCAGTACTTC.

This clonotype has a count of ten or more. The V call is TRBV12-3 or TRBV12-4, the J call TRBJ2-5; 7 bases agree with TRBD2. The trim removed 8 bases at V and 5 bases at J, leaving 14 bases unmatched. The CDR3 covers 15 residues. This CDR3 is CASRSTRGLGETQYF. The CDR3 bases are TGTGCCAGCCGGTCAACGCGGGGGTTGGGGGAGACCCAGTACTTC.

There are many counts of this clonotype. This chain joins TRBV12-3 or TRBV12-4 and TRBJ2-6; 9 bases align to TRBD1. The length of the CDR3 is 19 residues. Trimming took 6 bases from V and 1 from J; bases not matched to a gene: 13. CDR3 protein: CASRLLPGTGLSGANVLTF. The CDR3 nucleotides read TGTGCCAGCAGACTCCTCCCCGGGACAGGGCTATCTGGGGCCAACGTCCTGACTTTC.

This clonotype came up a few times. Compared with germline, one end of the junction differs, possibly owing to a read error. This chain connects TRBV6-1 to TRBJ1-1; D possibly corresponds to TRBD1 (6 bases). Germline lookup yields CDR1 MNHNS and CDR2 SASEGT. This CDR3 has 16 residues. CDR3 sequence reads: CAGSYNGQRGNTEAFF. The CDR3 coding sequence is TGTGCCGGCAGTTATAACGGACAGAGGGGGAACACTGAAGCTTTCTTT.

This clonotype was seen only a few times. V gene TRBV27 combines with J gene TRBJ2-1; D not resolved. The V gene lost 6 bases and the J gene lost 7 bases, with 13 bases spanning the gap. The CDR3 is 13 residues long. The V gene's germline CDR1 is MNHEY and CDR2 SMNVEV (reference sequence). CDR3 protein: CASRSPNMNEQFF. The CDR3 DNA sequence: TGTGCCAGCAGGAGCCCAAACATGAATGAGCAGTTCTTC.

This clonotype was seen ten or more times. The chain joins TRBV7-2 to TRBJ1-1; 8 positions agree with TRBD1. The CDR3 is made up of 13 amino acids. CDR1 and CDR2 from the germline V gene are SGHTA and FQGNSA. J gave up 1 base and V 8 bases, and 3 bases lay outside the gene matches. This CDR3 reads CASGQGQNTEAFF. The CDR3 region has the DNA TGTGCCAGCGGACAGGGACAGAACACTGAAGCTTTCTTT.

DNA of the CDR3: TGCGCCAGCAGTCTCGAAAAGACAGGGTCTGGAAACACCATATATTTT. The encoded protein is CASSLEKTGSGNTIYF. The rearrangement links TRBV5-1 to TRBJ1-3; 7 nucleotides align to TRBD1. Germline V gene lookup returns CDR1 SGHRS and CDR2 YFSETQ. This CDR3 region has 16 residues. V lost 5 bases to trimming and J lost 1 base; unmatched junction nucleotides: 9.

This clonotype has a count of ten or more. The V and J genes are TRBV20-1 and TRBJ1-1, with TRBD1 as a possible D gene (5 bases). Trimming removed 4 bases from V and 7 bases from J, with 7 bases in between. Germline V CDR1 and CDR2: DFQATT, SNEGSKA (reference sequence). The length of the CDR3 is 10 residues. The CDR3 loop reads CSATDSEAFF. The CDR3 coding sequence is TGCAGTGCTACCGACAGTGAAGCTTTCTTT.

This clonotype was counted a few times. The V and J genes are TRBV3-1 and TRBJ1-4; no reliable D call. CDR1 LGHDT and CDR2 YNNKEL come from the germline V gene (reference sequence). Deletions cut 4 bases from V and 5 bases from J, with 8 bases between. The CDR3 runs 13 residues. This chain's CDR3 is CASSRALNEKLFF. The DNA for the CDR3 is TGTGCCAGCAGCCGAGCACTCAATGAAAAACTGTTTTTT.

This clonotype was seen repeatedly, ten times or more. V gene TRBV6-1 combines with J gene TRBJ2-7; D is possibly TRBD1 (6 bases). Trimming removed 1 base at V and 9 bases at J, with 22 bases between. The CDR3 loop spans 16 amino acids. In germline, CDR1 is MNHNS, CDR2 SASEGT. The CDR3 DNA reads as TGTGCCAGCAGTGAAGGGGGCGGCGCGAGGACAGTAGGGCAGTACTTC. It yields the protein CASSEGGGARTVGQYF.

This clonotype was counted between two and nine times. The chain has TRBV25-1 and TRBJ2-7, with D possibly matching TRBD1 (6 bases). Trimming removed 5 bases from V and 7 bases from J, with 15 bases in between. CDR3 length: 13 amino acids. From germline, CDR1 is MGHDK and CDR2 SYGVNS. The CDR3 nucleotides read TGTGCCAGCAGTCGCCAGGGGCGAAGGGAGCAGTACTTC. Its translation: CASSRQGRREQYF.

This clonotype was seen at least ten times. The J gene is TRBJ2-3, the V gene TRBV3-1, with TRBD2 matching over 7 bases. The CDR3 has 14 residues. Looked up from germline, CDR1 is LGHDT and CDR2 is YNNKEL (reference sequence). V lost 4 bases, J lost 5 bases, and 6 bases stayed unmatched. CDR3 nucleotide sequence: TGTGCCAGCAGCCCTAGCGGTGGGGGAGATACGCAGTATTTT. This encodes CASSPSGGGDTQYF.

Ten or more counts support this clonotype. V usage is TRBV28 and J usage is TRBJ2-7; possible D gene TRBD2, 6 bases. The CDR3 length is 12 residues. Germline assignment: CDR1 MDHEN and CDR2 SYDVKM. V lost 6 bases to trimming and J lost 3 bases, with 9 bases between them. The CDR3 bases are TGTGCCAGCAGCTTTAGCGGCTACGAGCAGTACTTC. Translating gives CASSFSGYEQYF.

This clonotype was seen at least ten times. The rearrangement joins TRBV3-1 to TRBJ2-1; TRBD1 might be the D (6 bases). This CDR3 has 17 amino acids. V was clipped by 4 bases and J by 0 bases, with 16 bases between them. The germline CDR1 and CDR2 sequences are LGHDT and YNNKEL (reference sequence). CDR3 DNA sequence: TGTGCCAGCAGCCCGACGACAGGCAGTGGCTCCTACAATGAGCAGTTCTTC. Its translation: CASSPTTGSGSYNEQFF.

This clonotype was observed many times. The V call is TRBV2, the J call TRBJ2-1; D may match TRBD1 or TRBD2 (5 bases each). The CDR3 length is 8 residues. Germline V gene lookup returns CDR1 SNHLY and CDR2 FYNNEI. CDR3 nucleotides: TGTGGAGGGGATGAGCAGTTCTTC. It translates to CGGDEQFF. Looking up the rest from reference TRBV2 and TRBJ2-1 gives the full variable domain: EPEVTQTPSHQVTQMGQEVILRCVPISNHLYFYWYRQILGQKVEFLVSFYNNEISEKSEIFDDQFSVERPDGSNFTLKIRSTKLEDSAMYFCGGDEQFFGPGTRLTVL.

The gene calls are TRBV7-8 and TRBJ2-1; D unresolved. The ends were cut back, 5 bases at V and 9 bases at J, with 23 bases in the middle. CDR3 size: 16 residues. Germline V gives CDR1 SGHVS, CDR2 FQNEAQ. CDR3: CASSRVGSRLSIEQFF. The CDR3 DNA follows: TGTGCCAGCAGCCGCGTAGGAAGCCGCTTGAGTATTGAGCAGTTCTTC. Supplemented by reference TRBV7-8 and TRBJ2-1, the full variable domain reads GAGVSQSPRYKVAKRGQDVALRCDPISGHVSLFWYQQALGQGPEFLTYFQNEAQLDKSGLPSDRFFAERPEGSVSTLKIQRTQQEDSAVYLCASSRVGSRLSIEQFFGPGTRLTVL.

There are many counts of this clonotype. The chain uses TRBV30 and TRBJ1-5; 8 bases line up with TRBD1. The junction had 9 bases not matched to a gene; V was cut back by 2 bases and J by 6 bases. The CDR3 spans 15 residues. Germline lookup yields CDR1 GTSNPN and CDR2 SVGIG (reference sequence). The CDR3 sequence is CAWSTGQGAGQPQHF. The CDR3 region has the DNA TGTGCCTGGAGTACGGGGCAGGGGGCGGGTCAGCCCCAGCATTTT.

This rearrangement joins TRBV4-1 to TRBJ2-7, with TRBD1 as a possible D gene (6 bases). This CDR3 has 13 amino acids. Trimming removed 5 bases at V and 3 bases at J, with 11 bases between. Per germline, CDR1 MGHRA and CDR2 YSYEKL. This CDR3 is CASSSHRDYEQYF. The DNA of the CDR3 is TGCGCCAGCAGCTCCCACAGGGACTACGAGCAGTACTTC.